This TCR beta chain was profiled in a study of blood T cell repertoires in COVID-19. This table comes from immunoSEQ multiplex PCR, and its TCRdb copy is limited to in-frame clones, with some not included. This table has about 200,000 clones, almost 90% appearing once. Germline values: CDR1 MGHRA, CDR2 YSYEKL. The ends lost 0 bases at V and 5 bases at J; junction bases unmatched: 9. The CDR3 extends over 16 amino acids. The source of this sequence is a man aged 18 to 29 with active or convalescent COVID-19. The genes are TRBV4-1 and TRBJ1-2; TRBD1 aligns across 7 bases. Source material: peripheral blood. The CDR3, as DNA: TGCGCCAGCAGCCAAGAGAAAGAGGGGGCAAGATATGGCTACACCTTC. It specifies CASSQEKEGARYGYTF.